This T cell receptor (beta chain) stems from a study of blood T cell repertoires in COVID-19 (dated by TCRdb to the early 2020s). Describing the broader study: Samples from collaborators originated in the United States, Italy and Spain and spanned both the acute and convalescent phases of COVID-19. The prospective study material was composed of cDNA or gDNA derived from T cells, B-cell-depleted T cells, or PBMCs. The dataset comprised deeply sampled blood TCRbeta repertoires from subjects exposed to, actively infected with, or recovered from COVID-19. The repertoires were released in a freely available public database intended as a resource for research on the immune response to SARS-CoV-2. The samples were drawn from two sources: the first 160 participants of the ongoing ImmuneRACE study, and fewer than 1,500 subjects contributed by 6 global collaborators. Nearly every sample came with metadata listing a de-identified subject ID, COVID-19 status, age in years and sex. Where available, HLA class I and class II types were taken from metadata supplied by the sample provider and were not determined by assay-based typing.

TCRbeta CDR3 regions were amplified from genomic DNA by means of the immunoSEQ Assay, a bias-controlled multiplex PCR. The original pipeline was this. Within the assay, amplification of reference gene primers was used to estimate how many nucleated cells each sample contained. To quantify the absolute abundance of each unique TCRbeta CDR3 rearrangement, sequence reads were collapsed and filtered. For each sample, productive Simpson clonality was calculated as the square root of Simpson's diversity index across productive rearrangements. This immuneACCESS table, as held by TCRdb, lists in-frame sequences with V and J called but not all clones. Of the missing ones, under half trace to an unresolved V gene in checked studies; the others have no known cause. Clonal size and the V and J genes are those of that table, whereas D and trimming came from the DNA. The sample yields around 81,000 clones; 88% were counted once. In total, the top ten clones hold roughly 6.6% of the sample.

Comments on this clone: This receptor's antigen is unknown. Base qualities are missing; no much larger clone stands one base away.

The study at large found these results: The quantity of clinical and demographic metadata differed by source and by participant and was supplied without curation.

Each collaborating institution followed its own protocols to collect whole blood in K2EDTA tubes. For TCRbeta analysis, collaborators shipped samples in one of three forms: frozen whole blood, isolated PBMCs, or DNA extracted from either of those sample types. The clonotype comes from a man in his 70s with acute or convalescent COVID-19. Sequenced: peripheral blood.

The CDR3 protein: CASSMFQGASYTQYF. The nucleotides are TGTGCCAGTAGTATGTTCCAGGGGGCCTCTTATACGCAGTATTTT. Rearrangement joined TRBV19 to TRBJ2-3, with 8 bases matching TRBD1. The CDR3 runs 15 amino acids, cysteine and phenylalanine included. Left in the record is the CDR3 DNA by itself, 45 bases read in frame from the first base. CDR1 and CDR2 are read off the germline V gene (reference sequence) as LNHDA and SQIVND. The V end gives up 3 bases and the J end 7 bases, leaving 9 bases in the junction not matched to a gene.